This TCR beta chain is from a study of cytomegalovirus exposure and HLA in healthy donors. Study summary: Counted in an early data release were 75 million to 85 million unique TCRs from HLA-typed donors.

Primers for the PCR totalled 60 Vbeta and 13 Jbeta. Sequenced by immunoSEQ multiplex PCR; TCRdb stores in-frame clones only, minus some. Of 95,000 to 100,000 clones in the sample, 65% to 85% were seen once. General study findings and limits: TCR beta V segments were, for the most part, productive about 87% or about 30% of the time in an earlier analysis. Upon later analysis, TCR association rates were observed to vary by HLA locus, being highest for DRB1 and lowest for HLA-C. It was 164 TCR beta chains that were listed as cytomegalovirus-associated.

In regard to this clone: Its matching antigen is unknown.

The CDR3 totals 14 residues. Germline V gene lookup returns CDR1 MNHEY and CDR2 SVGAGI. This receptor was identified in a woman between 55 and 75 years old in good health and CMV-seropositive. The chain is built from TRBV6-5 and TRBJ2-5; 11 nucleotides agree with TRBD2. The J call may be wrong; the DNA end is better matched by TRBJ2-7. Sequencing was performed on PBMCs. CDR3 sequence (DNA): TGTGCCAGCAAAGTAGCGGGAGGGCCGTACGAGCAGTACTTC. Amino acid sequence: CASKVAGGPYEQYF.